These 24 T cell receptor beta chains came from one sample sequenced in a study of response to subunit inactivated influenza vaccine. In TCRdb, the RT-PCR reads were re-called with MiXCR into one record per CDR3 protein. The repertoire holds approximately 500,000 distinct CDR3 sequences, 10% to 15% seen once, with about 12% in the top ten. The material was PBMCs from blood, obtained 35 to 45 days after vaccination. These receptors all come from a man in his forties or fifties who received an inactivated influenza vaccine.

The chain employs TRBV10-3 and TRBJ2-7; TRBD1 matches at 7 bases. The V segment lost 1 base and the J segment 2 bases; nucleotides outside the gene matches: 17. CDR1 is ENHRY and CDR2 is SYGVKD in the germline V gene. The CDR3 consists of 19 residues. CDR3 coding DNA: TGTGCCATCAGTGAGTTCTTTATAATCGACAGGGAGAATCCCTACGAGCAGTACTTC. As protein: CAISEFFIIDRENPYEQYF.

This clonotype was seen many times. The V and J genes are TRBV6-5 and TRBJ2-3; 8 nucleotides match TRBD2. This CDR3 is built from 15 residues. Germline values: CDR1 MNHEY, CDR2 SVGAGI. The trim removed 4 bases at V and 3 bases at J, leaving 6 bases unmatched. The CDR3 here is CASSSQAGATDTQYF. CDR3 sequence (DNA): TGTGCCAGCAGTTCCCAAGCGGGGGCTACAGATACGCAGTATTTT.

This clonotype has at least ten counts. The genes are TRBV2 and TRBJ2-2; a weak D match, TRBD2 (6 bases). Germline V gene sequence: CDR1 SNHLY, CDR2 FYNNEI. Trimming pared 2 bases from V and 4 bases from J, leaving 11 bases between. The CDR3 runs 15 residues. The CDR3: CASSELAGFTGELFF. For the CDR3, the DNA is TGTGCCAGCAGTGAACTGGCGGGGTTCACCGGGGAGCTGTTTTTT.

The chain links TRBV24-1 to TRBJ2-7; D ambiguous. Trimming removed 4 bases at V and 2 bases at J, with 11 bases between. The CDR3 length is 14 residues. Per the germline V gene, CDR1 is KGHDR and CDR2 is SFDVKD. The CDR3, as DNA: TGTGCCACCAGTGACAACGACGGCACCTACGAGCAGTACTTC. Translating gives CATSDNDGTYEQYF.

The CDR3 protein is CASSFGTGGSYEQYF. The CDR3, as DNA: TGCGCCAGCAGCTTTGGGACAGGGGGTTCCTACGAGCAGTACTTC. The rearrangement links TRBV5-1 to TRBJ2-7, with 11 bases aligning to TRBD1. V lost 2 bases to trimming and J lost 1 base; unmatched junction nucleotides: 2. This CDR3 contains 15 residues. The germline V gene encodes CDR1 SGHRS and CDR2 YFSETQ.

The sample holds many counts of this clonotype. The chain combines TRBV7-9 with TRBJ2-5; D may be TRBD2 (5 bases). The germline V gene has CDR1 SEHNR and CDR2 FQNEAQ (reference sequence). CDR3 size: 16 residues. The V end lost 4 bases, the J end lost 2 bases, and 17 bases lay between the germline ends. The CDR3 nucleotides read TGTGCCAGCAGCTACGCACGAGGGAGTTTTCAAGAGACCCAGTACTTC. This codes for CASSYARGSFQETQYF. Combining the CDR3 with reference TRBV7-9 and TRBJ2-5 gives the whole variable domain DTGVSQNPRHKITKRGQNVTFRCDPISEHNRLYWYRQTLGQGPEFLTYFQNEAQLEKSRLLSDRFSAERPKGSFSTLEIQRTEQGDSAMYLCASSYARGSFQETQYFGPGTRLLVL.

This clonotype was seen repeatedly, ten times or more. This chain joins TRBV6-4 and TRBJ2-1; the match to TRBD2 covers 11 bases. The CDR3 consists of 20 residues. Germline CDR1 and CDR2: MRHNA and SNTAGT. V lost 2 bases, J lost 1 base, and 13 bases stayed unmatched. The CDR3 loop reads CASSDSWLAGGPRSYNEQFF. The DNA for the CDR3 is TGTGCCAGCAGTGACAGTTGGTTAGCGGGAGGGCCGAGGTCCTACAATGAGCAGTTCTTC.

To note about this clonotype: Mismatch with germline at one junction end may stem from a read error. V gene TRBV12-3 or TRBV12-4 combines with J gene TRBJ2-3; D is possibly TRBD1 or TRBD2 (5 bases each). The CDR3 runs 14 residues. CDR3 residues: CARSLVLGADTQYF. The CDR3 DNA reads TGTGCCAGAAGTTTAGTACTCGGGGCTGATACGCAGTATTTT.

This chain uses TRBV24-1 with TRBJ2-1; a weak D match, TRBD1 (6 bases). Looked up from germline, CDR1 is KGHDR and CDR2 is SFDVKD. This CDR3 spans 15 amino acids. V lost 4 bases and J lost 6, with 15 bases in between. CDR3 in amino acids: CATSEVQGSINEQFF. In nucleotides, the CDR3 is TGTGCCACCAGTGAAGTACAGGGTTCAATCAATGAGCAGTTCTTC.

This clonotype came up a few times. The rearrangement joins TRBV20-1 to TRBJ2-3, with D unresolved. This CDR3 has 14 amino acids. Germline V gene data show CDR1 as DFQATT and CDR2 as SNEGSKA (reference sequence). V was shortened by 3 bases and J by 0 bases, with 10 bases between the two germline ends. The CDR3 loop reads CSASTAASTDTQYF. Here the CDR3 DNA reads TGCAGTGCTAGTACGGCCGCAAGCACAGATACGCAGTATTTT.

The table lists this clonotype with a few counts. The rearrangement joins TRBV7-6 to TRBJ1-5; D unclear. The CDR3 consists of 16 residues. Trimming pared 0 bases from V and 3 bases from J, leaving 12 bases between. CDR1 is SGHVS, CDR2 FNYEAQ, per germline. CDR3 coding DNA: TGTGCCAGCAGCTTAGCGCCGGCAGCCCCCAATCAGCCCCAGCATTTT. Translating gives CASSLAPAAPNQPQHF.

The table lists this clonotype with a few counts. This chain joins TRBV15 and TRBJ2-3; 9 nucleotides agree with TRBD2. V dropped 0 bases and J dropped 5; count of bases not matched to a gene: 3. This CDR3 contains 15 residues. Germline V gene sequence: CDR1 LNHNV, CDR2 YYDKDF (reference sequence). CDR3 protein: CATSRESLAGDTQYF. The CDR3 DNA follows: TGTGCCACCAGCAGAGAATCACTAGCGGGAGATACGCAGTATTTT.

There are a few counts of this clonotype. J is TRBJ2-1 and V is TRBV9; TRBD2 matches at 7 bases. Trimming took 3 bases from V and 6 from J; bases not matched to a gene: 0. Germline CDR1 SGDLS, CDR2 YYNGEE. CDR3 length: 12 amino acids. DNA of the CDR3: TGTGCCAGCAGCGGGGGGGGCAATGAGCAGTTCTTC. As protein: CASSGGGNEQFF.

V and J are TRBV6-5 and TRBJ1-1; maybe TRBD1 (5 bases). Deletions cut 2 bases from V and 3 bases from J, with 16 bases between. The germline V gene has CDR1 MNHEY and CDR2 SVGAGI. The CDR3 is made up of 16 amino acids. As DNA, the CDR3 is TGTGCCAGCAGTTACAACTTTGGCAGGGTGGACACTGAAGCTTTCTTT. Translation: CASSYNFGRVDTEAFF.

The chain employs TRBV3-1 and TRBJ1-1; D remains ambiguous. V lost 0 bases to trimming and J lost 5 bases, with 13 bases between them. The CDR3 covers 15 residues. Germline V CDR1 and CDR2: LGHDT, YNNKEL (reference sequence). The CDR3 nucleotides read TGTGCCAGCAGCCAAGAAAGGGTCTTGAGGACTGAAGCTTTCTTT. Its protein is CASSQERVLRTEAFF.

The chain has TRBV25-1 and TRBJ1-6; D is possibly TRBD1 (6 bases). The germline CDR1 and CDR2 sequences are MGHDK and SYGVNS. V was trimmed by 6 bases and J by 9 bases, leaving 12 bases between them. CDR3 length: 13 residues. Here the CDR3 DNA reads TGTGCCAGCAGAAAACAGGGCTCTTCACCCCTCCACTTT. This encodes CASRKQGSSPLHF.

The genes are TRBV29-1 and TRBJ2-1; no firm D call. The CDR3 is 14 amino acids. Between the trimmed V and J ends, which lost 5 bases and 7 bases, there was a span of 18 bases. Germline lookup yields CDR1 SQVTM and CDR2 ANQGSEA. CDR3 in amino acids: CSVPPPGLSNEQFF. The CDR3 bases are TGCAGCGTTCCCCCCCCCGGGCTCAGTAATGAGCAGTTCTTC.

The V call is TRBV29-1, the J call TRBJ1-2; D remains ambiguous. V was shortened by 1 base and J by 7 bases, with 10 bases between the two germline ends. The CDR3 runs to 12 residues. Looked up from germline, CDR1 is SQVTM and CDR2 is ANQGSEA. CDR3 in amino acids: CSVEVTRGGYTF. The CDR3 region has the DNA TGCAGCGTTGAAGTTACACGAGGTGGCTACACCTTC.

In this sample, this clonotype turned up many times. The genes are TRBV7-8 and TRBJ2-2; D may correspond to TRBD1 or TRBD2 (5 bases each). The CDR3 is 16 amino acids. With 5 bases removed from V and 2 bases from J, the gap between germline ends came to 15 bases. Per germline, CDR1 SGHVS and CDR2 FQNEAQ. This chain's CDR3 is CASSQFGALNTGELFF. The CDR3 DNA sequence: TGTGCCAGCAGCCAATTCGGGGCCCTAAACACCGGGGAGCTGTTTTTT. Full variable domain (remainder filled in from reference TRBV7-8 and TRBJ2-2): GAGVSQSPRYKVAKRGQDVALRCDPISGHVSLFWYQQALGQGPEFLTYFQNEAQLDKSGLPSDRFFAERPEGSVSTLKIQRTQQEDSAVYLCASSQFGALNTGELFFGEGSRLTVL.

This clonotype was picked up a small number of times. The CDR3 region is CSVEAPTGYEQYF. CDR3 DNA: TGCAGCGTTGAAGCCCCGACAGGCTACGAGCAGTACTTC. The chain uses TRBV29-1 and TRBJ2-7; possibly TRBD1 for D (6 bases). Deletions cut 1 base from V and 3 bases from J, with 10 bases between. The CDR3 runs 13 residues. Germline CDR1 SQVTM, CDR2 ANQGSEA.

This clonotype was seen ten or more times. The gene calls are TRBV21-1 and TRBJ1-3. TRBV21-1 corresponds to a pseudogene. This CDR3 is built from 15 residues. The CDR3 nucleotides read TGTGCCAGCAGCAATTTCTTAACCTCTGGAAACACCATATATTTT. This encodes CASSNFLTSGNTIYF.

CDR3 residues: CSARDPSAGGQETQYF. The CDR3 nucleotides read TGCAGTGCTAGAGATCCATCGGCGGGAGGCCAAGAGACCCAGTACTTC. The chain employs TRBV20-1 and TRBJ2-5, with TRBD2 identical over 8 bases. V lost 0 bases to trimming and J lost 1 base; unmatched junction nucleotides: 7. Germline values: CDR1 DFQATT, CDR2 SNEGSKA (reference sequence). The CDR3 extends over 16 amino acids.

This chain uses TRBV7-2 with TRBJ2-7; D call uncertain. V dropped 2 bases and J dropped 0 bases, with 8 bases sitting between them. CDR3 length: 14 amino acids. Looked up from germline, CDR1 is SGHTA and CDR2 is FQGNSA. The CDR3 region has the DNA TGTGCCAGCAGCTTATCCCCGGTCTCCTACGAGCAGTACTTC. It translates to CASSLSPVSYEQYF.

The chain uses TRBV12-3 or TRBV12-4 and TRBJ1-2, with a tentative D call TRBD1 (5 bases). The CDR3 runs 11 residues. V was shortened by 9 bases and J by 5 bases, with 10 bases between the two germline ends. In DNA, the CDR3 is TGTGCCAGTGGGGCAGGGTATGGCTACACCTTC. Protein product: CASGAGYGYTF.